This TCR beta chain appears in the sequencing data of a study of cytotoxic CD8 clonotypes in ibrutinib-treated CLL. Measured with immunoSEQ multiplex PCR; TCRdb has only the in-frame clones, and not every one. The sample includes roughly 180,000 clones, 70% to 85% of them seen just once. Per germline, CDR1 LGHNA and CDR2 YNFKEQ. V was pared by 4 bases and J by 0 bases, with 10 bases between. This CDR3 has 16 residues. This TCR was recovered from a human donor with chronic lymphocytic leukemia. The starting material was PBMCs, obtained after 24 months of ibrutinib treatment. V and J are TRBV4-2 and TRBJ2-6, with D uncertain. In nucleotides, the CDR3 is TGTGCCAGCAGCCTTGGACCGTCCTCTGGGGCCAACGTCCTGACTTTC. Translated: CASSLGPSSGANVLTF.